The entry below gives a single TCR beta chain sequence along with its context. Its cognate antigen is unknown. These data belong to a study of CD8 T cells in ankylosing spondylitis. Notes on the study in general: A subset of motif variants has previously been described in the synovial fluid and blood of reactive arthritis. Ankylosing spondylitis blood seemed to carry a telltale TCR beta motif made of about 8 highly homologous variants.

5'-RACE, quantitative and with molecular barcodes, yielded the TCR beta libraries. TCRdb fed the 5' RACE reads into MiXCR, producing one record per CDR3 protein. The table records about 540,000 distinct CDR3 sequences, more than 9.5% of them present only once. The sequence came from a male donor with ankylosing spondylitis. Source material: blood, either unsorted or a sorted T cell fraction (not recorded which).

CDR3 sequence (DNA): TGTGCCAGCAGCCTGGTGTCGGGACAGGGCGCAGATACGCAGTATTTT. Protein sequence: CASSLVSGQGADTQYF. V gene TRBV5-6 combines with J gene TRBJ2-3, with 9 bases aligning to TRBD1. Germline V gene data show CDR1 as SGHDT and CDR2 as YYEEEE. The CDR3 totals 16 residues. The V gene end was trimmed by 4 bases and the J gene end by 4 bases; junction bases not matched to a gene: 10.